This T cell receptor (beta chain) was captured by sequencing in a study of blood T cell repertoires in COVID-19. Study-wide background: Donors in the United States, Italy and Spain gave samples during acute or convalescent COVID-19.

With V trimmed by 6 bases and J by 16 bases, 15 bases remained unmatched. Germline values: CDR1 MDHEN, CDR2 SYDVKM. This CDR3 contains 13 residues. The Seattle patients joined while their infection was active and were tracked longitudinally afterward. Sequencing was performed with immunoSEQ multiplex PCR; in TCRdb, only in-frame clones are kept and a portion is missing. The sample includes 150,000 or so clones, around nine tenths of them seen just once. The receptor comes from a man between 60 and 75 years old with COVID-19, enrolled during active disease. The sequencing input was peripheral blood. The rearrangement links TRBV28 to TRBJ1-3; TRBD1 matches 7 bases. The CDR3 nucleotides read TGTGCCAGCAGAACGGCAGACAAGAGGGACAGTTATTTT. Its translation is CASRTADKRDSYF.